These T cell receptor beta chains were read from a single sample in a study of blood T cell repertoires in COVID-19. Generated by immunoSEQ multiplex PCR, the TCRdb table keeps only in-frame clones and is missing some. This repertoire shows some 120,000 clones, roughly 87% found once; its top ten account for roughly 6.7%. The sequenced material came from peripheral blood. The receptors here all came from a man aged 80 or over with active or convalescent COVID-19. CDR3s include the opening cysteine and the closing phenylalanine or tryptophan. The D gene is left open where the match is weak. Expanded clones are given a class, and other clones once, few, many or no size at all.

TRBJ1-1	-	TRBV21-1	once	TGTGCCAGCAGCAAAATTGTGTTCTGGACAGGGTCGAGGACTGAAGCTTTCTTT	CASSKIVFWTGSRTEAFF
TRBJ1-1	TRBD1	TRBV9	-	TGTGCCAGCAGCGTAGTGGGACAGAGTACTGAAGCTTTCTTT	CASSVVGQSTEAFF
TRBJ1-4	TRBD1	TRBV2	-	TGTGCCAGCAAAGGGGGCCACACTAATGAAAAACTGTTTTTT	CASKGGHTNEKLFF
TRBJ2-7	-	TRBV4-2	-	TGTGCCAGCAGCCAAGATCCCCAGTACGAGCAGTACTTC	CASSQDPQYEQYF
TRBJ2-7	TRBD2	TRBV5-1	-	TGCGCCAGCAGCTTGGGTGCGGGAGGGACGGGGGAGCAGTACTTC	CASSLGAGGTGEQYF
TRBJ1-4	TRBD1	TRBV7-3	-	TGTGCCAGCAGCCTCGGGACAGGGACTAATGAAAAACTGTTTTTT	CASSLGTGTNEKLFF
TRBJ2-5	TRBD1	TRBV15	-	TGTGCCACCAGCGCTACAGGGGGCAGGGAGACCCAGTACTTC	CATSATGGRETQYF
TRBJ2-5	TRBD1	TRBV5-1	once	TGCGCCAGCAGGATGGACGGGACAGGGGAAGAGACCCAGTACTTC	CASRMDGTGEETQYF
TRBJ2-7	-	TRBV7-8	-	TGTGCCAGCAGCTCGAGACCGGGACAAGGAGGCGAGCAGTACTTC	CASSSRPGQGGEQYF
TRBJ2-3	TRBD2	TRBV19	few	TGTGCCAGTAGTGGGGGCACTAGCGGCACTCCTAGCACAGATACGCAGTATTTT	CASSGGTSGTPSTDTQYF
TRBJ2-7	-	TRBV5-3	-	TGTGCCAGAGTCCCATCCTACGAGCAGTACTTC	CARVPSYEQYF
TRBJ2-7	-	TRBV19	-	TGTGCCAGTAAGCGACGCCGCTCCTACGAGCAGTACTTC	CASKRRRSYEQYF
TRBJ2-5	-	TRBV18	-	TGTGCCAGCTCACCCGAGCGGGAGACCCAGTACTTC	CASSPERETQYF
TRBJ2-5	TRBD1	TRBV6-2/TRBV6-3	-	TGTGCCAGCAGTTACTCAGGGGGCGGTGAGACCCAGTACTTC	CASSYSGGGETQYF
TRBJ2-7	-	TRBV20-1	-	TGCAGTGCTAGAGGCTCGGAGGGGCAGTACTTC	CSARGSEGQYF
TRBJ2-2	-	TRBV19	-	TGTGCCAGTAACGGACAGTACACCGGGGAGCTGTTTTTT	CASNGQYTGELFF
TRBJ2-4	-	TRBV5-4	-	TGTGCCAGCAGCCCGGGGGGGACAGCGAAAAACATTCAGTACTTC	CASSPGGTAKNIQYF
TRBJ2-7	TRBD2	TRBV28	few	TGTGCCAGCAGTCCCTCGGGACTAGCGAATCGCTACGAGCAGTACTTC	CASSPSGLANRYEQYF
TRBJ2-3	TRBD2	TRBV11-2	once	TGTGCCAGCAGCCCTATAGCGGGAGGGCCAGATACGCAGTATTTT	CASSPIAGGPDTQYF
TRBJ2-1	-	TRBV7-3	-	TGTGCCAGCAGCCCCTCGGAGCACAATGAGCAGTTCTTC	CASSPSEHNEQFF
TRBJ1-2	TRBD1	TRBV5-4	-	TGTGCCAGCAGCTTGGAACCGGGACAGACCTACTATGGCTACACCTTC	CASSLEPGQTYYGYTF
TRBJ2-3	TRBD2	TRBV7-8	-	TGTGCCAGCAGCTTTTGGGCTAGCGGGGGGAGCACAGATACGCAGTATTTT	CASSFWASGGSTDTQYF